This TCR beta chain was observed in a study of technical replicates of blood from several donors. Libraries were prepared by immunoSEQ multiplex PCR; TCRdb keeps only in-frame clonotypes and omits some of them. The sample has tens of thousands of clones; 95% to 96% are singletons. The TCR sequence derives from a human donor in good health. The sample was T cells isolated from PBMCs.

CDR3 in DNA: TGTGCCAGCAGCTTGGCCCCCCGGCAGAACGGGGAGACCTTC. Translated: CASSLAPRQNGETF. The chain employs TRBV5-4 and TRBJ1-2, with D hard to call. V shed 0 bases and J shed 14 bases, with 20 bases lying between them. CDR3 size: 14 residues. CDR1 is SGHNT and CDR2 is YYREEE in the germline V gene (reference sequence).